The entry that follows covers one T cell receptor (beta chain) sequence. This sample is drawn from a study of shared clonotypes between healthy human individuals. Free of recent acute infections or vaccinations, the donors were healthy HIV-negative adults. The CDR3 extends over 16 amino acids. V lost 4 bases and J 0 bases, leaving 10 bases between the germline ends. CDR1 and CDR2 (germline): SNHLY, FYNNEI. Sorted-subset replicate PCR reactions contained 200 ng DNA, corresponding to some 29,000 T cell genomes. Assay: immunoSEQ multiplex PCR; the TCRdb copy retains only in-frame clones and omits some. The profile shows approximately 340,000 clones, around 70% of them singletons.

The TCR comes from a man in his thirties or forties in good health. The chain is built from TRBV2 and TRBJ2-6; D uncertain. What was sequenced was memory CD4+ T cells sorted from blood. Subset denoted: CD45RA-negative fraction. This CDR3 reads CASSGQMSSGANVLTF. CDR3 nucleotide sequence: TGTGCCAGCAGTGGGCAGATGAGCTCTGGGGCCAACGTCCTGACTTTC.